The entry below describes one TCR beta chain. This record belongs to a study of blood T cells in healthy people across ages. With a J-beta primer mix and a sample-barcoded 5' primer, a second PCR ran roughly 7 to 11 cycles. Each CDR3 protein gets one entry after TCRdb re-called the 5' RACE reads with MiXCR. The sample shows about 1.4 million distinct CDR3 sequences, 55% to 75% of them seen only once. J gave up 4 bases and V 6 bases, and 7 bases lay outside the gene matches. The germline CDR1 and CDR2 sequences are SNHLY and FYNNEI. There are 14 residues in the CDR3. The sequence was obtained from a man between 18 and 29 years old in good health. The chain combines TRBV2 with TRBJ2-5, with 8 bases that match TRBD1. Sequenced sample: blood. The CDR3 reads CASSPTGGRETQYF. CDR3 nucleotides: TGTGCCAGCAGCCCCACAGGGGGGAGAGAGACCCAGTACTTC.